This T cell receptor (beta chain) comes out of a study of blood T cell repertoires in COVID-19. In the study overall: Sites across the United States, Italy and Spain contributed samples from acute and convalescent COVID-19. T cells, B-cell-depleted T cells, or PBMCs supplied cDNA or gDNA.

Followed longitudinally, the Seattle patients had been enrolled during active infection. J lost 8 bases, V lost 3 bases, and 9 bases had no gene match. The CDR3 loop spans 16 amino acids. Germline loops: CDR1 SGDLS, CDR2 YYNGEE. In the authors' workflow: Cell counts per sample came from amplifying reference gene primers. Assay: immunoSEQ multiplex PCR; the TCRdb copy retains only in-frame clones and omits some. That table gives V, J and clone size, and the DNA gave D and trimming. This table has some 270,000 clones, around 86% appearing once. V is TRBV9 and J is TRBJ1-4; TRBD1 matches 11 bases. The source is a woman at least 80 years old with COVID-19, enrolled during active disease. Sample: peripheral blood. CDR3 sequence: CASSAVPGTGGEKLFF. In DNA form, the CDR3 reads TGTGCCAGCAGCGCGGTACCGGGGACAGGGGGAGAAAAACTGTTTTTT.